This section outlines one T cell receptor (beta chain) sequence together with its context. The treatment: around 19 received Ad26.COV2.S at low or high dose, single or two shots; about five received placebo; per-sample allocation not given. Sampling was done on day 63 after the first vaccine or placebo injection. The entry originates in a study of Ad26.COV2.S vaccination and SARS-CoV-2 variants. Profiled with immunoSEQ multiplex PCR; TCRdb holds only in-frame clones, not every one. The table lists about 480,000 clones, approximately 88% of them singletons, with roughly 13% in the top ten. Trimming took off 0 bases at V and 5 bases at J, with 4 bases between the two ends. This CDR3 has 11 residues. Germline CDR1 DFQATT, CDR2 SNEGSKA (reference sequence).

This chain links TRBV20-1 with TRBJ1-1; D remains ambiguous. This receptor was obtained from a person between 18 and 59 years old who received the Ad26.COV2.S COVID-19 vaccine or a placebo. The input for sequencing was peripheral blood, taken in a trial of Ad26.COV2.S vaccine versus placebo. CDR3 DNA sequence: TGCAGTGCTAGAGAGAGGACTGAAGCTTTCTTT. Protein: CSARERTEAFF.